Listed here are 5 T cell receptor beta chains from one sample, sequenced in a study of regulatory T cells in long-lasting Graves disease. Arm-PCR of CDR3 regions with iRepertoire HTBI primers generated TCR beta libraries. TCRdb re-derived calls from the multiplex PCR reads in MiXCR, one entry per CDR3 protein. The table lists roughly 420,000 distinct CDR3 sequences, about 17% of them singletons, with 20% to 25% in the top ten. Stated time point: newly diagnosed GD, antithyroid drugs for less than 3 months. Scientists built the TCR library using RNA that was extracted from PBMCs. The same sample was also studied in work on T cells in Graves' hyperthyroidism and ophthalmopathy.

Here the sequenced sample was peripheral blood mononuclear cells (PBMCs), taken at new diagnosis, from a patient treated with antithyroid drugs. The receptor set was obtained from a woman in her late teens or twenties with Graves disease.

This clonotype was observed many times. The V call is TRBV28, the J call TRBJ2-1, with 8 bases lining up with TRBD1. The CDR3 runs to 15 residues. Germline assignment: CDR1 MDHEN and CDR2 SYDVKM. With V trimmed by 0 bases and J by 6 bases, 4 bases remained unmatched. CDR3 nucleotide sequence: TGTGCCAGCAGTTTATGGACAGGGGCCTCCAATGAGCAGTTCTTC. Translating gives CASSLWTGASNEQFF.

There are many counts of this clonotype. V usage is TRBV20-1 and J usage is TRBJ2-1; a possible D gene is TRBD2 (5 bases). The CDR3 consists of 12 residues. Germline lookup yields CDR1 DFQATT and CDR2 SNEGSKA (reference sequence). V dropped 3 bases and J dropped 4 bases, with 7 bases sitting between them. DNA of the CDR3: TGCAGTGCTAGCAGGAGGTACAATGAGCAGTTCTTC. Protein sequence: CSASRRYNEQFF.

This clonotype was seen a handful of times. The genes are TRBV20-1 and TRBJ2-2; 14 positions match TRBD2. Trimming took 1 base from V and 5 from J; bases not matched to a gene: 12. Germline-derived CDR1 and CDR2 are DFQATT and SNEGSKA (reference sequence). This CDR3 region has 19 residues. As DNA, the CDR3 is TGCAGTGCTAGAGCCTCGCTGGGACTAGCGGGAGTAGGTACCGGGGAGCTGTTTTTT. Translation gives CSARASLGLAGVGTGELFF.

This clonotype was detected ten times or more. The chain carries TRBV7-3 and TRBJ2-1; TRBD2 is a possible D gene (6 bases). The CDR3 is 15 residues long. V lost 5 bases, J lost 6 bases, and 17 bases lay in between. Germline lookup yields CDR1 SGHTA and CDR2 FQGTGA. CDR3 coding DNA: TGTGCCAGCAGCCACTATGTGACTAGAGGCAATGAGCAGTTCTTC. This encodes CASSHYVTRGNEQFF.

This clonotype was picked up a small number of times. V gene TRBV20-1 combines with J gene TRBJ1-5; D not resolved. The CDR3 is 13 amino acids. V lost 3 bases and J 4 bases, leaving 10 bases between the germline ends. CDR1 is DFQATT and CDR2 is SNEGSKA in the germline V gene (reference sequence). CDR3 sequence reads: CSARNSVNQPQHF. The CDR3, as DNA: TGCAGTGCTAGGAACAGTGTAAATCAGCCCCAGCATTTT.